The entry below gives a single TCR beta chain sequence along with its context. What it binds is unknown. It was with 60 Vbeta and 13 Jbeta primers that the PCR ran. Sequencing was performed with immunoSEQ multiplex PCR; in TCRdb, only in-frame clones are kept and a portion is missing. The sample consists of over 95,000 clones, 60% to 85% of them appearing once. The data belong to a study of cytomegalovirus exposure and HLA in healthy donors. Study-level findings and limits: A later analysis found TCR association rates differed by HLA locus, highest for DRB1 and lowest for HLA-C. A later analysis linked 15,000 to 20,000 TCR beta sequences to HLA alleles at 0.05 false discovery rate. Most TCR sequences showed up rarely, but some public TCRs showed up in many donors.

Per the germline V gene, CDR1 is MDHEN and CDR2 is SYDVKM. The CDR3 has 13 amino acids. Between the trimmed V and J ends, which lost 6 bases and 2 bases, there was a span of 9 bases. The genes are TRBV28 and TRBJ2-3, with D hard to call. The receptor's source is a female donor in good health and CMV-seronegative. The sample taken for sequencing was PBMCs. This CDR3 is CASRSQSTDTQYF. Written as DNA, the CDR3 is TGTGCCAGCAGATCCCAGTCCACAGATACGCAGTATTTT.